These 5 T cell receptor beta chains were sequenced from one sample in a study of cytomegalovirus exposure and HLA in healthy donors. The PCR used 60 Vbeta and 13 Jbeta primers. Data came from immunoSEQ multiplex PCR; TCRdb stores just in-frame clones and leaves some out. The table has around 190,000 clones, roughly 85% seen once. The sequenced sample consisted of PBMCs. Receptor source: a woman in her twenties or thirties in good health and CMV-seropositive.

The chain carries TRBV18 and TRBJ1-4; 7 bases align to TRBD1. The germline V gene has CDR1 KGHSH and CDR2 LQKENI. There are 14 residues in the CDR3. Trimming took 5 bases from V and 7 from J; bases not matched to a gene: 7. The CDR3 loop is CASSSAGGSEKLFF. For the CDR3, the DNA is TGTGCCAGCTCATCGGCAGGGGGGAGTGAAAAACTGTTTTTT.

The chain is built from TRBV6-5 and TRBJ2-7; D is perhaps TRBD1 (6 bases). V gave up 5 bases and J gave up 3 bases, with 17 bases separating them. CDR1 is MNHEY, CDR2 SVGAGI, per germline. This CDR3 has 15 amino acids. The CDR3 here is CASSTGTIGGYEQYF. CDR3 sequence (DNA): TGTGCCAGCAGTACCGGGACAATTGGCGGCTACGAGCAGTACTTC.

V and J are TRBV27 and TRBJ1-5, with 10 bases aligning to TRBD1. The CDR3 contains 15 residues. The junction had 5 bases not matched to a gene; V was cut back by 3 bases and J by 6 bases. Germline V gene data show CDR1 as MNHEY and CDR2 as SMNVEV (reference sequence). The CDR3 DNA is TGTGCCAGCAGTTTTCAGGGGACAGGGGCTCAGCCCCAGCATTTT. It encodes CASSFQGTGAQPQHF.

V usage is TRBV23-1 and J usage is TRBJ2-1; tentatively, D is TRBD2 (5 bases). TRBV23-1 carries the ORF label, with uncertain function. The ends were cut back, 0 bases at V and 3 bases at J, with 12 bases in the middle. This CDR3 has 16 amino acids. The CDR3 region is CASSQSREFYYNEQFF. Here the CDR3 DNA reads TGCGCCAGCAGTCAATCGAGGGAGTTCTACTACAATGAGCAGTTCTTC.

This chain links TRBV9 with TRBJ2-3; 8 nucleotides match TRBD2. This CDR3 has 16 residues. V gave up 2 bases and J gave up 5 bases; unmatched junction bases: 10. Germline loops: CDR1 SGDLS, CDR2 YYNGEE. The CDR3 reads CASSVGGSGTLDTQYF. In DNA, the CDR3 is TGTGCCAGCAGCGTTGGCGGTAGCGGGACGTTAGATACGCAGTATTTT.